Presented here are 5 T cell receptor beta chains from one specimen sequenced in a study of persistence of HIV-infected CD4 T cells. These receptors have no known antigen. The libraries were made with immunoSEQ version 4 in survey mode. This table comes from immunoSEQ multiplex PCR, and its TCRdb copy is limited to in-frame clones, with some not included. The data show 25,000 to 35,000 clones, approximately 85% seen once. Cells were stimulated with CMV-infected fibroblast lysates at around 9.1 ug/mL. CD40L-negative CD69-negative CD45RO-high memory CD4+ T cells were sorted as populations depleted of antigen-responding cells. The material was CD4+ T cells sorted from PBMCs after roughly 18-hour stimulation, obtained from a patient who received antiretroviral therapy. All receptors come from an adult man with HIV who was CMV-seropositive.

This clone was picked up one time. The V and J genes are TRBV5-1 and TRBJ1-2; D gene uncertain. The CDR3 runs 15 residues. Germline loops: CDR1 SGHRS, CDR2 YFSETQ. Trimming took off 0 bases at V and 4 bases at J, with 13 bases between the two ends. The CDR3 coding sequence is TGCGCCAGCAGCTTGGGTACTGGACCCGGCTATGGCTACACCTTC. It is translated as CASSLGTGPGYGYTF.

This clone was seen a few times. The chain couples TRBV28 to TRBJ2-7, with D tentatively TRBD2 (5 bases). Looked up from germline, CDR1 is MDHEN and CDR2 is SYDVKM. V lost 2 bases to trimming and J lost 4 bases, with 9 bases between them. The CDR3 length is 13 residues. CDR3 nucleotides: TGTGCCAGCAGTTTACCCGGCGGGTACGAGCAGTACTTC. Residues: CASSLPGGYEQYF. Combining the CDR3 with reference TRBV28 and TRBJ2-7 gives the whole variable domain DVKVTQSSRYLVKRTGEKVFLECVQDMDHENMFWYRQDPGLGLRLIYFSYDVKMKEKGDIPEGYSVSREKKERFSLILESASTNQTSMYLCASSLPGGYEQYFGPGTRLTVT.

The CDR3 here is CASSVAGDNTEAFF. The CDR3 nucleotides are TGTGCCAGCAGCGTAGCTGGAGATAACACTGAAGCTTTCTTT. The rearrangement uses TRBV9 and TRBJ1-1; D remains ambiguous. This CDR3 comprises 14 residues. Germline CDR1 SGDLS, CDR2 YYNGEE. Trimming took 0 bases from V and 2 from J, leaving 8 bases between them.

The chain has TRBV15 and TRBJ2-3; 14 nucleotides align to TRBD2. The V and J ends lost 4 bases and 11 bases, in that order; junction bases with no gene match: 8. CDR1 LNHNV and CDR2 YYDKDF come from the germline V gene (reference sequence). This CDR3 comprises 15 residues. As DNA, the CDR3 is TGTGCCACCAGCACAGGGACTAGCGGGGGACAAGTGCAGTATTTT. Translated, it gives CATSTGTSGGQVQYF.

This chain links TRBV5-1 with TRBJ2-3; D is possibly TRBD2 (7 bases). Trimming stripped 4 bases from V and 1 base from J, with 16 bases between. This CDR3 contains 16 residues. CDR1 and CDR2 (germline): SGHRS, YFSETQ. The CDR3 sequence: CASSSFAGAGTDTQYF. The CDR3, as DNA: TGCGCCAGCAGCAGTTTCGCGGGGGCGGGCACAGATACGCAGTATTTT.